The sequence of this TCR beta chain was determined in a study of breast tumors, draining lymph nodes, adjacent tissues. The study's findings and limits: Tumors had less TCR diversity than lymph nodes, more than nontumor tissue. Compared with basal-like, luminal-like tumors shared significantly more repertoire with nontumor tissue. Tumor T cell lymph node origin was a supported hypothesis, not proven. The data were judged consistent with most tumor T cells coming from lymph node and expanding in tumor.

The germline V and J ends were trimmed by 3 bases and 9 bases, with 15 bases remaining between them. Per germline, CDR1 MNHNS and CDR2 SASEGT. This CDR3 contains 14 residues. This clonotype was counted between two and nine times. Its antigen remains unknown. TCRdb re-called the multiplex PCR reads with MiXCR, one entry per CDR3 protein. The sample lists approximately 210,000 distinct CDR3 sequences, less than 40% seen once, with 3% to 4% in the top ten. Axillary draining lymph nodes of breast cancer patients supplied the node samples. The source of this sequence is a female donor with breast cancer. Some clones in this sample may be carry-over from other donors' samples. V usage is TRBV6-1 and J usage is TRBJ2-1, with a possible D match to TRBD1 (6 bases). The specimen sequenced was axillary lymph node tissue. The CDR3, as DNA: TGTGCCAGCAGTGACCGGTTTACAGGGCTTGAGCAGTTCTTC. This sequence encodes CASSDRFTGLEQFF.